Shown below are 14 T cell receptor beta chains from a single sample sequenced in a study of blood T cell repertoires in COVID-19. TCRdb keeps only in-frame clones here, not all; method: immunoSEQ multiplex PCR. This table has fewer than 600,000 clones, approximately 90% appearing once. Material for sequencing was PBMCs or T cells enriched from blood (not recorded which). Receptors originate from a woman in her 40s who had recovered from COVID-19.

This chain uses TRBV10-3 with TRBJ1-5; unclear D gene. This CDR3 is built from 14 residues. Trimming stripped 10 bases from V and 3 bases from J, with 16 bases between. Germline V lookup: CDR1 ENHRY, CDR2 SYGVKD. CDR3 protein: CATTPGMDNQPQHF. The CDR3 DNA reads TGTGCCACCACGCCGGGGATGGACAATCAGCCCCAGCATTTT.

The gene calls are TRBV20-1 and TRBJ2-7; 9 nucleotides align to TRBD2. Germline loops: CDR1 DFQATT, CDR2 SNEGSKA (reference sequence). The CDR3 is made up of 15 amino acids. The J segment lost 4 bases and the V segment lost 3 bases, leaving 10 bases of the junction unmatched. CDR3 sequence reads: CSASDGGRGVYEQYF. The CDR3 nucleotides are TGCAGTGCTAGTGACGGCGGGAGGGGAGTATACGAGCAGTACTTC.

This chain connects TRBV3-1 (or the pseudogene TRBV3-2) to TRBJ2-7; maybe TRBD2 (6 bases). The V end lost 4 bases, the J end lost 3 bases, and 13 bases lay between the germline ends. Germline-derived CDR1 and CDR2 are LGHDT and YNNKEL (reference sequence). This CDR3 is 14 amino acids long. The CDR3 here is CASSRRDSNYEQYF. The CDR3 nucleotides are TGTGCCAGCAGCCGCAGGGACTCTAACTACGAGCAGTACTTC.

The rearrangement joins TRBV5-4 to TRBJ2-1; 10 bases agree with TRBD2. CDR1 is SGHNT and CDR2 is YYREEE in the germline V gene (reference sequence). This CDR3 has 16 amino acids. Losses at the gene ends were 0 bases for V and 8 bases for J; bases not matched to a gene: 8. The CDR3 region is CASSLEVLAGDDEQFF. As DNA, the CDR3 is TGTGCCAGCAGCTTGGAGGTGCTAGCGGGAGACGATGAGCAGTTCTTC.

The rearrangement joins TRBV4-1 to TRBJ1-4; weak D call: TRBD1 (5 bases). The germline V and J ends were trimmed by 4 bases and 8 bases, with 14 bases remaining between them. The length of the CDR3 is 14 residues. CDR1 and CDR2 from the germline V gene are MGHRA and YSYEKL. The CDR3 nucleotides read TGCGCCAGCAGCCTTAGTATAAACAGGGAAAAACTGTTTTTT. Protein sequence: CASSLSINREKLFF.

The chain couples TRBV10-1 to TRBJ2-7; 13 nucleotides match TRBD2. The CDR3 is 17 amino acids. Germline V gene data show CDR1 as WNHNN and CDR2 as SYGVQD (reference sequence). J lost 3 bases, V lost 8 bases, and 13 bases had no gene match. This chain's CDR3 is CASPGLAGTPHYYEQYF. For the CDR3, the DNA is TGCGCCAGCCCGGGACTAGCGGGGACCCCCCACTACTACGAGCAGTACTTC.

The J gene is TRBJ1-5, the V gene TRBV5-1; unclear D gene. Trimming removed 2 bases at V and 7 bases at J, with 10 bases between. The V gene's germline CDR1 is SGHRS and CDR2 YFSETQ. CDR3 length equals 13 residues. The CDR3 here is CASSFEGRQPQHF. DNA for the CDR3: TGCGCCAGCAGCTTTGAGGGTAGGCAGCCCCAGCATTTT. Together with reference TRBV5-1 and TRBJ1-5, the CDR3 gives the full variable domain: KAGVTQTPRYLIKTRGQQVTLSCSPISGHRSVSWYQQTPGQGLQFLFEYFSETQRNKGNFPGRFSGRQFSNSRSEMNVSTLELGDSALYLCASSFEGRQPQHFGDGTRLSIL.

As DNA, the CDR3 is TGCGCCAGCAGTCCTTTAGCGGGTACGAACACCGGGGAGCTGTTTTTT. This translates into CASSPLAGTNTGELFF. The J gene is TRBJ2-2, the V gene TRBV5-1; 7 bases line up with TRBD2. J was trimmed by 0 bases and V by 5 bases; bases with no gene match: 7. The germline CDR1 and CDR2 sequences are SGHRS and YFSETQ. The CDR3 length is 16 residues.

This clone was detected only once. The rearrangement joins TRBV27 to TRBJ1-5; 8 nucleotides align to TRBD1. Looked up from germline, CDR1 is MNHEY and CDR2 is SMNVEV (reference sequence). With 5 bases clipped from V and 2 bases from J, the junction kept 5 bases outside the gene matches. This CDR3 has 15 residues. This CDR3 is CASSDTGGRNQPQHF. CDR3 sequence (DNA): TGTGCCAGCAGTGATACAGGGGGACGCAATCAGCCCCAGCATTTT.

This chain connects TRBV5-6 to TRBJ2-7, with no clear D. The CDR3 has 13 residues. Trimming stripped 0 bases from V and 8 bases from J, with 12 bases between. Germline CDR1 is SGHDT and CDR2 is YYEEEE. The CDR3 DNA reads TGTGCCAGCAGCTTGGCAGGCGCCCCTCAGCAGTACTTC. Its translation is CASSLAGAPQQYF.

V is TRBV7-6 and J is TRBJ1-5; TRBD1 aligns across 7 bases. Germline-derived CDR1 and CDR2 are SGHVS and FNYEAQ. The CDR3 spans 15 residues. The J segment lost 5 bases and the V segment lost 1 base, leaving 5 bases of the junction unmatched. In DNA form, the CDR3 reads TGTGCCAGCAGCTTAGAGGGGGCGGGCGATCAGCCCCAGCATTTT. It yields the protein CASSLEGAGDQPQHF. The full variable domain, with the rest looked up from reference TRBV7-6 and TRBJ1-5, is GAGVSQSPRYKVTKRGQDVALRCDPISGHVSLYWYRQALGQGPEFLTYFNYEAQQDKSGLPNDRFSAERPEGSISTLTIQRTEQRDSAMYRCASSLEGAGDQPQHFGDGTRLSIL.

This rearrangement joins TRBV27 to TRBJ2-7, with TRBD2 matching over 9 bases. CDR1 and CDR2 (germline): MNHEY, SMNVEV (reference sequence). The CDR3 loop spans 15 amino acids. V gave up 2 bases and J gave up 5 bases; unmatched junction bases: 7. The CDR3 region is CASSLGISGSNEQYF. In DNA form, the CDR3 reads TGTGCCAGCAGTTTAGGTATTAGCGGGAGTAACGAGCAGTACTTC.

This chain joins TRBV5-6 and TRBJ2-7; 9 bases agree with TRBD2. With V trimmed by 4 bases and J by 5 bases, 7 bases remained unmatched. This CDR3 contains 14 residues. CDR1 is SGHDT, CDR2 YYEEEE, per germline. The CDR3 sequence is CASSTYSGSDEQYF. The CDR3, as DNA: TGTGCCAGCAGCACCTATAGCGGGAGCGACGAGCAGTACTTC.

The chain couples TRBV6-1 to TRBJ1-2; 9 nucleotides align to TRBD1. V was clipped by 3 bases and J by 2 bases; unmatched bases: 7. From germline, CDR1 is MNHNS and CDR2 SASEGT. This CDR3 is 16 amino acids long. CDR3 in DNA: TGTGCCAGCAGTGAGGGGACAGGGATTCCCAACTATGGCTACACCTTC. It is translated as CASSEGTGIPNYGYTF.